This T cell receptor beta chain was obtained from a study of T cells after posttransplantation cyclophosphamide. Libraries were prepared by immunoSEQ multiplex PCR; TCRdb keeps only in-frame clonotypes and omits some of them. The data show just over 25,000 clones, none appearing only once, with roughly 1.5% held by the ten largest. This CDR3 region has 12 residues. Germline V lookup: CDR1 SNHLY, CDR2 FYNNEI. V lost 5 bases to trimming and J lost 6 bases; unmatched junction nucleotides: 4. This clone was detected ten times or more. This chain uses TRBV2 with TRBJ2-7; 7 bases agree with TRBD1. The sequence was obtained from a middle-aged man in good health, CMV-negative, and a related stem cell transplant donor. The specimen sequenced was PBMCs. In nucleotides, the CDR3 is TGTGCCAGCAGTCGCGACAGGGTCGAGCAGTACTTC. As protein: CASSRDRVEQYF.